This T cell receptor beta chain was recorded in a study of glioma-infiltrating T cells after dendritic cell vaccination. The PCR used 60 V beta and 13 J beta primers. TCRdb keeps only in-frame clones here, not all; method: immunoSEQ multiplex PCR. The profile shows 90,000 to 95,000 clones, approximately 78% of them singletons. Time point described: after dendritic cell vaccination, including at tumor progression/relapse. This CDR3 comprises 16 residues. Germline V CDR1 and CDR2: LNHNV, YYDKDF (reference sequence). With 0 bases clipped from V and 5 bases from J, the junction kept 8 bases outside the gene matches.

The sequencing used blood, collected after dendritic cell vaccination. The chain employs TRBV15 and TRBJ2-7; TRBD1 agrees at 9 bases. The sequence was collected from a human donor with glioblastoma. DNA for the CDR3: TGTGCCACCAGCAGAGATCGTGGACAGGGGTCCCACGAGCAGTACTTC. This encodes CATSRDRGQGSHEQYF.